The 9 T cell receptor beta chains reported below all come from one sample, sequenced in a study of Graves' ophthalmopathy and Graves' hyperthyroidism (dated by TCRdb to 2017 to 2018). These reads were obtained on an Illumina HiSeq 2000. For repertoire sequencing, TCR beta CDR3 regions were amplified from RNA transcripts. A first-round RT-PCR used HTBI primers with the Qiagen OneStep RT-PCR kit, followed by a second-round multiplex PCR, size selection and purification. TCRdb reanalyzed the raw reads on its own, using fastp at Q25 for trimming and MiXCR for clone calling, and kept in-frame beta chains. Every distinct CDR3 protein forms one entry, paired with its most common genes and DNA. The sample data list over a million distinct CDR3 sequences, and about 38% of these were observed just once. Approximately 10% of the sample is held by the ten biggest clonotypes. Sequencing was carried out using peripheral blood or thyroid tissue (not recorded which). Receptors were obtained from an adult man with Graves' hyperthyroidism.

The chain employs TRBV7-9 and TRBJ1-2; a possible D gene is TRBD1 (6 bases). The germline CDR1 and CDR2 sequences are SEHNR and FQNEAQ (reference sequence). V was cut by 5 bases and J by 6 bases, with 22 bases left in between. There are 16 residues in the CDR3. For the CDR3, the DNA is TGTGCCAGCAGCATATTAGGGGGAGTAGTGAAGAATGGCTACACCTTC. Translation gives CASSILGGVVKNGYTF.

This chain joins TRBV10-3 and TRBJ2-7, with TRBD1 matching over 9 bases. Germline CDR1 reads ENHRY; CDR2 reads SYGVKD. The J segment lost 4 bases and the V segment lost 5 bases, leaving 6 bases of the junction unmatched. The CDR3 sequence is 14 residues long. The DNA of the CDR3 is TGTGCCATCAGTCTTGGGACAGGGAGTTACGAGCAGTACTTC. Protein: CAISLGTGSYEQYF.

This clonotype has just a few counts. This chain connects TRBV20-1 to TRBJ2-2, with TRBD2 matching over 7 bases. With 5 bases clipped from V and 5 bases from J, the junction kept 11 bases outside the gene matches. Germline lookup yields CDR1 DFQATT and CDR2 SNEGSKA (reference sequence). The CDR3 is made up of 15 amino acids. The CDR3 loop is CSAPRLGGGTGELFF. The DNA for the CDR3 is TGCAGTGCTCCCAGGCTGGGGGGAGGGACCGGGGAGCTGTTTTTT.

This clonotype was detected only once. The V and J genes are TRBV2 and TRBJ1-5; D remains unclear. There are 14 residues in the CDR3. The germline CDR1 and CDR2 sequences are SNHLY and FYNNEI. V shed 6 bases and J shed 5 bases, with 14 bases lying between them. CDR3 residues: CASRRDGSDQPQHF. The CDR3, as DNA: TGTGCCAGCAGGAGAGACGGCTCGGATCAGCCCCAGCATTTT.

The CDR3: CASSLLNSGNTIYF. The CDR3 DNA is TGTGCCAGCAGCCTTCTGAACTCTGGAAACACCATATATTTT. The chain uses TRBV7-2 and TRBJ1-3; D is ambiguous. This CDR3 comprises 14 residues. Trimming shortened V by 5 bases and J by 0 bases, and 8 bases separated the two germline ends. Germline CDR1 and CDR2: SGHTA and FQGNSA.

This clonotype appeared a few times. The chain recombines TRBV6-6 with TRBJ2-2; 8 bases match TRBD2. CDR1 is MNHNY, CDR2 SVGAGI, per germline (reference sequence). V shed 8 bases and J 3 bases; nucleotides not matched to a gene: 5. CDR3 length: 14 amino acids. The CDR3: CASRAGAHTGELFF. The DNA for the CDR3 is TGTGCCAGCCGAGCGGGAGCCCACACCGGGGAGCTGTTTTTT.

DNA for the CDR3: TGTGCCAGCAGCCTAGACACGTCCCGAGATACGCAGTATTTT. Its protein product is CASSLDTSRDTQYF. The rearrangement joins TRBV25-1 to TRBJ2-3; D is uncertain. Trimming left V 6 bases short and J 5 bases short, with 15 bases between. CDR3 size: 14 residues. The germline V gene encodes CDR1 MGHDK and CDR2 SYGVNS.

This clonotype has a count of ten or more. The V and J genes are TRBV7-9 and TRBJ2-5; D is undetermined. The V gene's germline CDR1 is SEHNR and CDR2 FQNEAQ (reference sequence). The CDR3 spans 15 residues. The V end lost 1 base, the J end lost 4 bases, and 13 bases lay between the germline ends. The CDR3 spells CASSLGTVLGETQYF. CDR3 nucleotides: TGTGCCAGCAGCTTAGGGACGGTTTTGGGAGAGACCCAGTACTTC.

For this clonotype: A much larger clone differs by one base, so this may be a read error. The chain joins TRBV7-8 to TRBJ1-5; 7 bases map to TRBD1. V trimming: 4 bases; J trimming: 2 bases; junction bases outside the gene matches: 5. Germline V gives CDR1 SGHVS, CDR2 FQNEAQ. The CDR3 is 15 residues long. The CDR3 DNA follows: TGTGCCAGCAGCTCAGACAGGGTGGGCAATCAGCCCCAGCATTTT. This sequence encodes CASSSDRVGNQPQHF.